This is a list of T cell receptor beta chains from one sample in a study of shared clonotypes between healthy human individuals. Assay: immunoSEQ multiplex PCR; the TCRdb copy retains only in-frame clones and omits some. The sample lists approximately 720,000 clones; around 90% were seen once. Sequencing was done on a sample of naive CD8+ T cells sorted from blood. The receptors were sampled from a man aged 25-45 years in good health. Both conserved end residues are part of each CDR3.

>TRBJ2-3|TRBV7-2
CASSWPSGVSTDTQYF
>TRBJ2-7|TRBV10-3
CAISDQWGDSYEQYF
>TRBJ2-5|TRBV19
CASSFSGRAETQYF
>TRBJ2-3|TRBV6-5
CATEGGDTQYF
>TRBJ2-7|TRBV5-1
CASTRGNEQYF
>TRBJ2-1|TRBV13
CASSLGRQEQFF
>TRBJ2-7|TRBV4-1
CASSQGPADRAHEQYF
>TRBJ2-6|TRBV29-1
CSVEVQGISSGANVLTF
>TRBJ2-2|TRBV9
CASSLNTGELFF
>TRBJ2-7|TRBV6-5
CASSYLSVGDSYEQYF
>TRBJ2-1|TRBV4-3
CASSQEGASDYNEQFF
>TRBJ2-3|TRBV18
CASSPPGTGFTDTQYF
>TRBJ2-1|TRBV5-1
CASSLDVGLATYNEQFF
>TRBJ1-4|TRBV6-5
CATLPFKGNEKLFF
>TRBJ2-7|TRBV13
CASSIGTDYEQYF
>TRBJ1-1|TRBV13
CASSLALTGNTEAFF
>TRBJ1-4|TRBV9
CASSAPRTGVGANEKLFF
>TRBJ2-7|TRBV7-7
CASSPGTGTYEQYF
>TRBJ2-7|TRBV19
CATHDVSYEQYF
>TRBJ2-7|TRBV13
CASAHVGGRGEQYF
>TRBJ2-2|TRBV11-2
CASSSTGVIAGGPLELFF
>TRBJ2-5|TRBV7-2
CASSHPTGRETQYF
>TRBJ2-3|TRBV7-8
CASGPGTLPSTDTQYF
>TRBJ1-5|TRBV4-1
CASSQDWQARGQPQHF
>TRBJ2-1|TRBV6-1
CASSDIESSYNEQFF
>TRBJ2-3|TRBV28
CASSLAGFGRTDTQYF
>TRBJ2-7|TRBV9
CASSSGLAGPYEQYF
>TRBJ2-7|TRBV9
CASSLFRGGEQYF
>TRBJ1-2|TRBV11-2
CASSKGTSPEVRYIGYTF
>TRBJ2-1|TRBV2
CASIGESSYNEQFF
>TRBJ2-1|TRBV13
CASSLAAGGYNEQFF
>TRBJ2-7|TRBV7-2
CASSSIQGWYEQYF
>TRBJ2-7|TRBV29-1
CSGEEEGRGEQYF
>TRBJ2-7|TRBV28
CASRHLLTTDPYEQYF
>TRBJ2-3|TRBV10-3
CAISAGTSKTDTQYF
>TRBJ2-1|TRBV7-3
CASSLTPTGTDNEQFF
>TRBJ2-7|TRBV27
CASSGTGGRRYEQYF
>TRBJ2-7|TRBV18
CASSPGTDYEQYF
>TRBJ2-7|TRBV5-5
CASSLVGGSYEQYF
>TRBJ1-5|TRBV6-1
CASSEGRGTQPQHF
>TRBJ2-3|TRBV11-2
CASSEPGQGSTDTQYF
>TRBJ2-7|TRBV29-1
CSVEDARGPYEQYF
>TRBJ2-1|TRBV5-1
CASKEDWVYNEQFF
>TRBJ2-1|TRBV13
CASSAGQGVNEQFF
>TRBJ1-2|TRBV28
CASMGMGGYTF
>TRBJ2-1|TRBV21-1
CASSPAGVYNEQFF
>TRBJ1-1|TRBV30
CAWSKGARTEAFF
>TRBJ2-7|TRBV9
CASGGTPAYEQYF
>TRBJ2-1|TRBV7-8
CASRLAGASNEQFF
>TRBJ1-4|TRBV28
CASTKDAKKLFF
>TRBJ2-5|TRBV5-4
CASSLSGRQGLETQYF
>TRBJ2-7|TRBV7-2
CASSLPGTGYYEQYF
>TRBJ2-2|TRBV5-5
CASSWDSKSGELFF
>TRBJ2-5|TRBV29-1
CSVVLRQVELETQYF
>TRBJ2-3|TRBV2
CASSVEVRDTQYF